This passage covers 8 T cell receptor beta chains from one sample sequenced in a study of early T cells in non-severe SARS-CoV-2 infection. Each CDR3 protein gets one entry after TCRdb re-called the 5' RACE reads with MiXCR. Counted here are some 57,000 distinct CDR3 sequences, approximately 8.4% occurring once; the ten biggest clones make up 3.5% to 4.5%. Material for sequencing was whole blood. These receptors were collected from an adult who was a healthcare worker with PCR-confirmed SARS-CoV-2 infection or an uninfected control (not recorded which).

This clonotype was counted between two and nine times. The chain couples TRBV18 to TRBJ2-3, with TRBD2 as a possible D gene (7 bases). Germline CDR1 KGHSH, CDR2 LQKENI. The CDR3 covers 18 residues. Trimming stripped 0 bases from V and 9 bases from J, with 25 bases between. CDR3 amino acids: CASSPPPHSRGAGLTQYF. The CDR3 nucleotides read TGTGCCAGCTCACCACCCCCCCACAGCCGGGGGGCAGGGCTCACGCAGTATTTT.

The chain couples TRBV14 to TRBJ2-5; 7 bases agree with TRBD2. This CDR3 spans 16 amino acids. The V gene end was trimmed by 5 bases and the J gene end by 2 bases; junction bases not matched to a gene: 11. The germline gives CDR1 SGHDN, CDR2 FVKESK. CDR3 region: CASSTRRGSQQETQYF. The CDR3 nucleotides are TGTGCCAGCAGCACTAGGCGGGGGAGCCAGCAAGAGACCCAGTACTTC.

The J gene is TRBJ2-1, the V gene TRBV27; D not resolved. The CDR3 extends over 15 amino acids. The V gene's germline CDR1 is MNHEY and CDR2 SMNVEV (reference sequence). Trimming shortened V by 4 bases and J by 0 bases, and 10 bases separated the two germline ends. The CDR3 coding sequence is TGTGCCAGCAGTTCTCTACCAATCTCCTACAATGAGCAGTTCTTC. This gives the protein CASSSLPISYNEQFF.

There are a few counts of this clonotype. V and J are TRBV27 and TRBJ2-1; TRBD1 matches 8 bases. The CDR3 covers 14 residues. CDR1 and CDR2 (germline): MNHEY, SMNVEV (reference sequence). V lost 6 bases and J lost 12; bases outside the gene matches: 13. In DNA, the CDR3 is TGTGCCAGCAGACGATTCGGACAGGGAGAAGGGCAGTTCTTC. Its translation is CASRRFGQGEGQFF.

This clonotype has more than one count but fewer than ten. The chain carries TRBV20-1 and TRBJ1-1; tentatively, D is TRBD1 (6 bases). V was pared by 5 bases and J by 3 bases, with 16 bases between. This CDR3 spans 14 amino acids. CDR1 and CDR2 from the germline V gene are DFQATT and SNEGSKA (reference sequence). The CDR3, as DNA: TGCAGTGCTGCCAGGGGCGGACATGACACTGAAGCTTTCTTT. This encodes CSAARGGHDTEAFF.

This clonotype was picked up a small number of times. The rearrangement uses TRBV7-9 and TRBJ2-3; D gene unclear. CDR3 length: 13 amino acids. With 6 bases removed from V and 2 bases from J, the gap between germline ends came to 9 bases. Germline V gene sequence: CDR1 SEHNR, CDR2 FQNEAQ (reference sequence). The CDR3 region is CASRGQNTDTQYF. CDR3 nucleotide sequence: TGTGCCAGCAGAGGGCAAAACACAGATACGCAGTATTTT.

This clonotype was observed many times. This sequence joins TRBV20-1 and TRBJ2-1; 7 bases agree with TRBD1. The V and J ends lost 0 bases and 5 bases, in that order; junction bases with no gene match: 10. The CDR3 loop spans 16 amino acids. CDR1 and CDR2 from the germline V gene are DFQATT and SNEGSKA (reference sequence). The CDR3 is CSARDGRGTYNNEQFF. DNA for the CDR3: TGCAGTGCTAGAGATGGCAGGGGGACATATAACAATGAGCAGTTCTTC.

This sequence joins TRBV10-3 and TRBJ1-2; 10 bases line up with TRBD1. The CDR3 runs to 12 residues. Trimming cost V 6 bases and J 7 bases; bases outside gene matches: 2. The germline gives CDR1 ENHRY, CDR2 SYGVKD. CDR3 bases: TGTGCCATCAGGGGACAGGGGCTTGGCTACACCTTC. Its protein is CAIRGQGLGYTF.